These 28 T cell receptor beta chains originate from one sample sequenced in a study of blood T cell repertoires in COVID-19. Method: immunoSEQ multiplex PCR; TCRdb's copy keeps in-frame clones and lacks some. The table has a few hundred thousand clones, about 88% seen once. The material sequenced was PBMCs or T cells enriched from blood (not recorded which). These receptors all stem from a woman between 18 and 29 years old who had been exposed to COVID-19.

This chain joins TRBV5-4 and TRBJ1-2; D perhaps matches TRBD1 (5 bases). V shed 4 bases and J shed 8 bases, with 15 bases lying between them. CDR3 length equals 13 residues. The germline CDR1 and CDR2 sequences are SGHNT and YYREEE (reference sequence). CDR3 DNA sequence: TGTGCCAGCAGCCCGGTAGACAGCTACGGCTACACCTTC. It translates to CASSPVDSYGYTF.

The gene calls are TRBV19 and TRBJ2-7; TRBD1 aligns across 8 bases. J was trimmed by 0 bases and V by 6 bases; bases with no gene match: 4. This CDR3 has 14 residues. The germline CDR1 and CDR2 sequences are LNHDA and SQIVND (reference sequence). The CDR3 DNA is TGTGCCAGTAGGGGGACAGGCCTCTCCTACGAGCAGTACTTC. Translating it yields CASRGTGLSYEQYF.

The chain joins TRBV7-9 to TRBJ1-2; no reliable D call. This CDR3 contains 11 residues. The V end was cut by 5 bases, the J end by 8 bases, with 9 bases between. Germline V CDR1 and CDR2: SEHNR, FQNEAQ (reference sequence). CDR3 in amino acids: CASSPSQGYTF. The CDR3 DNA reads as TGTGCCAGCAGCCCCAGTCAGGGCTACACCTTC. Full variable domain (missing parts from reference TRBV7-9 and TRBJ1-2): DTGVSQNPRHKITKRGQNVTFRCDPISEHNRLYWYRQTLGQGPEFLTYFQNEAQLEKSRLLSDRFSAERPKGSFSTLEIQRTEQGDSAMYLCASSPSQGYTFGSGTRLTVV.

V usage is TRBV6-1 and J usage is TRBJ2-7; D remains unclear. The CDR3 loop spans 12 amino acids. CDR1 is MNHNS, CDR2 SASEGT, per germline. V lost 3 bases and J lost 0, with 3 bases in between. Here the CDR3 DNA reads TGTGCCAGCAGTGACAGCTCCTACGAGCAGTACTTC. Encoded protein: CASSDSSYEQYF.

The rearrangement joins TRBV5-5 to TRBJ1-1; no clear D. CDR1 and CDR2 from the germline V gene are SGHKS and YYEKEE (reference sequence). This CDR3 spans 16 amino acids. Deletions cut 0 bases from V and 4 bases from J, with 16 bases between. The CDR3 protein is CASSLVPGSALTEAFF. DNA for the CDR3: TGTGCCAGCAGCTTGGTCCCGGGGTCCGCACTCACTGAAGCTTTCTTT.

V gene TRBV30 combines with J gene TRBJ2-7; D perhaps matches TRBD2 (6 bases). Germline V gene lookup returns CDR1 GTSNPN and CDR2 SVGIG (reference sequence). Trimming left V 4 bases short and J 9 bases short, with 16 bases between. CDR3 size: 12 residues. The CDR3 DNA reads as TGTGCCTGGAACCACGGAGGGATAGGGCAGTACTTC. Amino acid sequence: CAWNHGGIGQYF.

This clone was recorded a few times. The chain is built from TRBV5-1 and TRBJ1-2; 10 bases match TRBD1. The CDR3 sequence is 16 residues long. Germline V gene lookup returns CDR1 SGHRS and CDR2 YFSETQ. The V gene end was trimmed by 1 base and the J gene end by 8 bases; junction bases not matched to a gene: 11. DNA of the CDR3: TGCGCCAGCAGCTTGACGACGGGACAGGGGACCAAGGGCTACACCTTC. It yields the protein CASSLTTGQGTKGYTF.

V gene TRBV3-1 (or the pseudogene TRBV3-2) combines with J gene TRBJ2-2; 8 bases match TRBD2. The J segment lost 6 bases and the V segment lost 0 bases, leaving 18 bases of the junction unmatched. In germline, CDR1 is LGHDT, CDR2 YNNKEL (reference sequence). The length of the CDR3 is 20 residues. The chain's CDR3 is CASSQERMGGRPVMSGELFF. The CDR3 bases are TGTGCCAGCAGCCAAGAAAGGATGGGCGGGAGGCCGGTAATGTCCGGGGAGCTGTTTTTT.

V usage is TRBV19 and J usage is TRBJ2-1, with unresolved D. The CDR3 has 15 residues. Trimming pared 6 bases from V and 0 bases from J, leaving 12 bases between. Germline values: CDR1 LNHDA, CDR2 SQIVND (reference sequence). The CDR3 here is CASSPRQASYNEQFF. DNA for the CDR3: TGTGCCAGTAGCCCTCGGCAGGCCTCCTACAATGAGCAGTTCTTC.

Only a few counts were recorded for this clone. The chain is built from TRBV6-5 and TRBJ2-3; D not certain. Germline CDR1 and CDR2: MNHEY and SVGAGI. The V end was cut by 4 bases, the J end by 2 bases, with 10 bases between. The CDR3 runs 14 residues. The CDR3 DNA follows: TGTGCCAGCAGTTTCTACTTCCCCACAGATACGCAGTATTTT. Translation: CASSFYFPTDTQYF.

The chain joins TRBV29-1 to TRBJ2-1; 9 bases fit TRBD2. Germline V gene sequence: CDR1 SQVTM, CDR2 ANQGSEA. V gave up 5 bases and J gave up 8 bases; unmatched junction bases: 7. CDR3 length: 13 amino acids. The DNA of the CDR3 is TGCAGCGTTAGTCCGGGACTAGCCCATGAGCAGTTCTTC. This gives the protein CSVSPGLAHEQFF.

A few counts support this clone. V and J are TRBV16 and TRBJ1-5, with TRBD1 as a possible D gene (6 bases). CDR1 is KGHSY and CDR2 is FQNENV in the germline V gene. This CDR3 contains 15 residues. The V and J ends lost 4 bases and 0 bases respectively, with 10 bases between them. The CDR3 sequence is CASSRQGNSNQPQHF. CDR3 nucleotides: TGTGCCAGCAGCCGTCAGGGGAATAGCAATCAGCCCCAGCATTTT.

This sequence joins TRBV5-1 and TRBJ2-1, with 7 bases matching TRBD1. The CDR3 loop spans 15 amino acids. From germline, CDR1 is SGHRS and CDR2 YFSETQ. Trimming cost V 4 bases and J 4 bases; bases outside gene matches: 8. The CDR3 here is CASSQDRVLYNEQFF. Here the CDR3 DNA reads TGCGCCAGCAGCCAAGACAGGGTTCTTTACAATGAGCAGTTCTTC.

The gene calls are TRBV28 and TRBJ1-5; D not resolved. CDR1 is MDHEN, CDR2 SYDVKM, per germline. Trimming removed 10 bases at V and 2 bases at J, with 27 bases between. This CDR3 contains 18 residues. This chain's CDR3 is CATLANSQLHVGNQPQHF. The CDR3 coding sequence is TGTGCCACCCTAGCGAACAGCCAACTTCACGTTGGCAATCAGCCCCAGCATTTT.

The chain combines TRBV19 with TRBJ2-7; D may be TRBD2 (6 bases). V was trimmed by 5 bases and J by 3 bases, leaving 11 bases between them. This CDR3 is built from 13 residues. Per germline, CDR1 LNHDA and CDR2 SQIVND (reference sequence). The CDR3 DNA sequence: TGTGCCAGTAGTCCGGGACTGGGCTACGAGCAGTACTTC. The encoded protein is CASSPGLGYEQYF.

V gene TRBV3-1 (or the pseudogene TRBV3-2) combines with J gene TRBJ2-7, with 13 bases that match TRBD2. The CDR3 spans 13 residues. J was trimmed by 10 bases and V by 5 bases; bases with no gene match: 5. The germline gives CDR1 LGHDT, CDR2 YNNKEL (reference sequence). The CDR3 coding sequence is TGTGCCAGCAGCGAGGGACTAGCGGGGAATCAGTACTTC. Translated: CASSEGLAGNQYF.

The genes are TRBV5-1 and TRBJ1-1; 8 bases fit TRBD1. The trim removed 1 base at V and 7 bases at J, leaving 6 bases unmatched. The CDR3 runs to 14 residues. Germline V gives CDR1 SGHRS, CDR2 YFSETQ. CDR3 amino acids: CASSLNPGTGEAFF. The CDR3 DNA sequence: TGCGCCAGCAGCTTGAACCCGGGGACAGGTGAAGCTTTCTTT.

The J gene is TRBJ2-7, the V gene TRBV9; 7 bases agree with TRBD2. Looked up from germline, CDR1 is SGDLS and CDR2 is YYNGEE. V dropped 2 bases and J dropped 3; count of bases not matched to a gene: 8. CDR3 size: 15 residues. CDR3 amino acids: CASSVAGAGIYEQYF. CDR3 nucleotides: TGTGCCAGCAGCGTGGCGGGAGCGGGGATCTACGAGCAGTACTTC.

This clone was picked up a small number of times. The DNA for the CDR3 is TGTGCCAGCAGTACAGGGGCCTTAGGGGAGCAGTACTTC. It encodes CASSTGALGEQYF. This chain links TRBV12-3 or TRBV12-4 with TRBJ2-7; 7 positions agree with TRBD1. V dropped 5 bases and J dropped 7; count of bases not matched to a gene: 8. This CDR3 is built from 13 residues.

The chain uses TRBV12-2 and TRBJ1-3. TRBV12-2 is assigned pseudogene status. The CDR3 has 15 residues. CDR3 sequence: CASRLDRSSGNTIYF. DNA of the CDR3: TGTGCAAGTCGCTTAGACCGGAGCTCTGGAAACACCATATATTTT.

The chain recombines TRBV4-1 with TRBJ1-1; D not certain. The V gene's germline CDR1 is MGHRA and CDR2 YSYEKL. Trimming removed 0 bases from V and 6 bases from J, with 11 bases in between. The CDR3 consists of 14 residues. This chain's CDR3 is CASSQDPRVPEAFF. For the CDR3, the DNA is TGCGCCAGCAGCCAAGATCCCCGAGTGCCTGAAGCTTTCTTT.

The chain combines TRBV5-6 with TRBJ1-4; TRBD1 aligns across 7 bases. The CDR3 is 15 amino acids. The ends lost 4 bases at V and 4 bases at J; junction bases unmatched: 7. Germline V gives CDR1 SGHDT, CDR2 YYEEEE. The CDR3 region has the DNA TGTGCCAGCAGCGAAGGGACAGAATATAATGAAAAACTGTTTTTT. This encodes CASSEGTEYNEKLFF.

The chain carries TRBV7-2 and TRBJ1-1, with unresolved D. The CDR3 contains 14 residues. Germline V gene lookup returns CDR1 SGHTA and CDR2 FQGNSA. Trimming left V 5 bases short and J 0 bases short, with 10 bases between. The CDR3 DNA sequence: TGTGCCAGCAGCACAAACAGCATGAACACTGAAGCTTTCTTT. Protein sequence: CASSTNSMNTEAFF.

CDR3 in amino acids: CASSSMDRELRGGYTF. The CDR3 DNA reads TGTGCCAGCAGCTCCATGGACAGGGAGCTTAGAGGGGGCTACACCTTC. The genes are TRBV3-1 (or the pseudogene TRBV3-2) and TRBJ1-2; 8 positions agree with TRBD1. CDR1 is LGHDT and CDR2 is YNNKEL in the germline V gene (reference sequence). J lost 8 bases, V lost 5 bases, and 16 bases had no gene match. This CDR3 comprises 16 residues.

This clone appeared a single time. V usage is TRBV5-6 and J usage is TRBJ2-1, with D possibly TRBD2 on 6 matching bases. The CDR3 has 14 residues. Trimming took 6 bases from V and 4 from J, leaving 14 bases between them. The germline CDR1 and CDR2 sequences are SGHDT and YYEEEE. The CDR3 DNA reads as TGTGCCAGCATCCGAGTGGGGGGTTACAATGAGCAGTTCTTC. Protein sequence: CASIRVGGYNEQFF.

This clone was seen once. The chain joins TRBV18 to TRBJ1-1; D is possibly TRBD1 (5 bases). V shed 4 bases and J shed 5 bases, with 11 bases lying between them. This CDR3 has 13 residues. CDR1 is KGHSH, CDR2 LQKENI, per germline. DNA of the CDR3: TGTGCCAGCTCACTGGGGGGGGAAACTGAAGCTTTCTTT. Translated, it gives CASSLGGETEAFF. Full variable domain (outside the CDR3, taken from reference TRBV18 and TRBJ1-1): NAGVMQNPRHLVRRRGQEARLRCSPMKGHSHVYWYRQLPEEGLKFMVYLQKENIIDESGMPKERFSAEFPKEGPSILRIQQVVRGDSAAYFCASSLGGETEAFFGQGTRLTVV.

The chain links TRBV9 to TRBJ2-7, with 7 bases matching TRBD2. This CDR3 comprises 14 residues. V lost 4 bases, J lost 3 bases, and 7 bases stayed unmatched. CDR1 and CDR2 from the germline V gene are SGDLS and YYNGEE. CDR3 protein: CASSPWGGVYEQYF. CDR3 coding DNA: TGTGCCAGCAGCCCTTGGGGGGGAGTCTACGAGCAGTACTTC. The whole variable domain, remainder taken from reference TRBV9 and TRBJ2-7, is DSGVTQTPKHLITATGQRVTLRCSPRSGDLSVYWYQQSLDQGLQFLIQYYNGEERAKGNILERFSAQQFPDLHSELNLSSLELGDSALYFCASSPWGGVYEQYFGPGTRLTVT.

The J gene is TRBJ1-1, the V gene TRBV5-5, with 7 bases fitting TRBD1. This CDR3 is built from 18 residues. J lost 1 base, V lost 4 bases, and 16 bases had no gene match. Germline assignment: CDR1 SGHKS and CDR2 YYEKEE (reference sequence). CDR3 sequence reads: CASSLLLLTGRENTEAFF. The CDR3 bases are TGTGCCAGCAGCCTTTTACTGCTGACAGGGAGAGAGAACACTGAAGCTTTCTTT.